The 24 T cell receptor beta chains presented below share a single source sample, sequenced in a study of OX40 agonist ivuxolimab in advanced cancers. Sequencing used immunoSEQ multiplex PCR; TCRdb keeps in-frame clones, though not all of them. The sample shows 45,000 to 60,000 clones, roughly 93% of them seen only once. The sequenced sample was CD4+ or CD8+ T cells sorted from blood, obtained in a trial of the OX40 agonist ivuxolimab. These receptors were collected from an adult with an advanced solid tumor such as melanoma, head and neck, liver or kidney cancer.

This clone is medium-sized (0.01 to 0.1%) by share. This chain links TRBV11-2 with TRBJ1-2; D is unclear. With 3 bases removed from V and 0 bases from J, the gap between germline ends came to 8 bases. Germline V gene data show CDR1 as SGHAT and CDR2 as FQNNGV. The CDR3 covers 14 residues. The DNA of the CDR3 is TGTGCCAGCAGCTTCCAAGAAGCTAACTATGGCTACACCTTC. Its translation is CASSFQEANYGYTF.

The CDR3 DNA sequence: TGTGCCAGCAGTCCCAGGTTTCAAGAGACCCAGTACTTC. It translates to CASSPRFQETQYF. The rearrangement joins TRBV27 to TRBJ2-5; D is uncertain. V lost 5 bases, J lost 2 bases, and 9 bases lay in between. CDR1 is MNHEY, CDR2 SMNVEV, per germline (reference sequence). CDR3 length: 13 amino acids.

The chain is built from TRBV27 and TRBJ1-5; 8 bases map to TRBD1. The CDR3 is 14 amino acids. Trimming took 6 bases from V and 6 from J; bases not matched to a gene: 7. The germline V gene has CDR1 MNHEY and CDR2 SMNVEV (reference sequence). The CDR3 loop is CASSPTGDGQPQHF. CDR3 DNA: TGTGCCAGCAGCCCGACAGGGGACGGTCAGCCCCAGCATTTT.

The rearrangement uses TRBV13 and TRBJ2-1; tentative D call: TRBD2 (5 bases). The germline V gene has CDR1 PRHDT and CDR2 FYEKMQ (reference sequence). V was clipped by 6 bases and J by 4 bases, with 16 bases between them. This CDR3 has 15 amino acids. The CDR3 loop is CASRSPGRDYNEQFF. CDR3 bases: TGTGCCAGCAGATCACCCGGCCGGGATTACAATGAGCAGTTCTTC.

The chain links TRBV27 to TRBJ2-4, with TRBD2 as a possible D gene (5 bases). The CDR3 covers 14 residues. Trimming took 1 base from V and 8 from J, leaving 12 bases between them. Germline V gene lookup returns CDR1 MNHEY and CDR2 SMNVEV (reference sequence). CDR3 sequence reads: CASSLFPGSDIQYF. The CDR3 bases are TGTGCCAGCAGTTTATTCCCGGGGTCGGACATTCAGTACTTC.

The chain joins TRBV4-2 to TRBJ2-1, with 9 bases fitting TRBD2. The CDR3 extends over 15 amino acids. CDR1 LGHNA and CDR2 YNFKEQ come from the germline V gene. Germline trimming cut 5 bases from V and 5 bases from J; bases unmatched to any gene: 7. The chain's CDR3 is CASSYISGRNNEQFF. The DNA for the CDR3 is TGTGCCAGCAGCTATATTAGCGGGAGAAACAATGAGCAGTTCTTC.

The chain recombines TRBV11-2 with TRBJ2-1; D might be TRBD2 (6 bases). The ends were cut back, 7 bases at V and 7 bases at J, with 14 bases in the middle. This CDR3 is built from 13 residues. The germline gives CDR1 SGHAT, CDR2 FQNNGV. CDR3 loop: CASNLDGGNEQFF. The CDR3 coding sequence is TGTGCCAGCAACTTGGACGGGGGAAATGAGCAGTTCTTC.

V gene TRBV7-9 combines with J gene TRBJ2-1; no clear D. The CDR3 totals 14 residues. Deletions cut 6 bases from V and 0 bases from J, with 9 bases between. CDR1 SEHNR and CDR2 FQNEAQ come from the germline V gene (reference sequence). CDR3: CASRRSSSYNEQFF. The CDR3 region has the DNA TGTGCCAGCAGGCGGTCTAGCTCCTACAATGAGCAGTTCTTC.

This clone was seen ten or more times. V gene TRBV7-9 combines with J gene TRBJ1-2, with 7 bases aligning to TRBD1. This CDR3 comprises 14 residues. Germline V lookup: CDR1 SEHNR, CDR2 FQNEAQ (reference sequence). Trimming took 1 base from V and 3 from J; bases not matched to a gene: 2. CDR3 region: CASSLGDSYYGYTF. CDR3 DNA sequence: TGTGCCAGCAGCTTAGGGGACAGCTACTATGGCTACACCTTC.

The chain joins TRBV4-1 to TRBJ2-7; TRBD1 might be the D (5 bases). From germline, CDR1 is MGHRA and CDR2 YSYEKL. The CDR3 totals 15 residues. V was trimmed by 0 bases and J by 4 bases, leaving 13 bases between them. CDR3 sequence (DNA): TGCGCCAGCAGCCAAGATCTGGGGCCGAGGTACGAGCAGTACTTC. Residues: CASSQDLGPRYEQYF.

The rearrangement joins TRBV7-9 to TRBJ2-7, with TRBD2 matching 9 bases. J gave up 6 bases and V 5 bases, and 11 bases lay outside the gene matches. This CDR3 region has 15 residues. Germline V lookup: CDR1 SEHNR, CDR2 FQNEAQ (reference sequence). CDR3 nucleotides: TGTGCCAGCAGCACTTATAGCGGGAGATATCGCGAGCAGTACTTC. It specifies CASSTYSGRYREQYF.

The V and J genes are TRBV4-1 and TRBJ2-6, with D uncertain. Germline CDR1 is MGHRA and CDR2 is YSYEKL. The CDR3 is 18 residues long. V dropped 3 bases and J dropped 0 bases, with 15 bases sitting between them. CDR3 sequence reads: CASSQAPVGSSGANVLTF. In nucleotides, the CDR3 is TGCGCCAGCAGCCAGGCTCCGGTGGGGTCCTCTGGGGCCAACGTCCTGACTTTC.

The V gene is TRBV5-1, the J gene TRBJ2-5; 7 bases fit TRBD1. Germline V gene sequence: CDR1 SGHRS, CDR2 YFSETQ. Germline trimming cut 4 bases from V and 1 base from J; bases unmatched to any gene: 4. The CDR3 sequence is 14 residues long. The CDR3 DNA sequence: TGCGCCAGCAGCCCGGACAGGAGCCAAGAGACCCAGTACTTC. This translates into CASSPDRSQETQYF. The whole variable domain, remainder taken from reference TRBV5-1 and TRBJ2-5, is KAGVTQTPRYLIKTRGQQVTLSCSPISGHRSVSWYQQTPGQGLQFLFEYFSETQRNKGNFPGRFSGRQFSNSRSEMNVSTLELGDSALYLCASSPDRSQETQYFGPGTRLLVL.

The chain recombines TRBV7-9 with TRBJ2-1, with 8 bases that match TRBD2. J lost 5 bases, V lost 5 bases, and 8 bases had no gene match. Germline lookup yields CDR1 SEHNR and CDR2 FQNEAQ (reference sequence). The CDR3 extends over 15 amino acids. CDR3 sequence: CASSPLAGYDNEQFF. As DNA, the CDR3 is TGTGCCAGCAGCCCCCTAGCGGGTTATGACAATGAGCAGTTCTTC.

CDR3 in DNA: TGTGCCAGCAGTTACTCGACGCAGCTCCTAGGGCAGTACTTC. Its translation: CASSYSTQLLGQYF. The J gene is TRBJ2-7, the V gene TRBV27, with unresolved D. The CDR3 runs to 14 residues. Germline assignment: CDR1 MNHEY and CDR2 SMNVEV (reference sequence). V was trimmed by 4 bases and J by 9 bases, leaving 19 bases between them.

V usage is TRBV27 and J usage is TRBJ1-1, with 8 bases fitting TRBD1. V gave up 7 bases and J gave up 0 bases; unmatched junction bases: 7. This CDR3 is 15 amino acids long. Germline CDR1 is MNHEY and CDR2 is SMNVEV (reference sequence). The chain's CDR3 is CASTTRGRMNTEAFF. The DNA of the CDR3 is TGTGCCAGCACGACCAGGGGGCGGATGAACACTGAAGCTTTCTTT.

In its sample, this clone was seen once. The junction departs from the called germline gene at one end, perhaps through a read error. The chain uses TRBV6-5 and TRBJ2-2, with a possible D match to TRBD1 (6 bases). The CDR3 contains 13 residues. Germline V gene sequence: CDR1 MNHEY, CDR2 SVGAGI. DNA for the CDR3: TGTGCCAGCAATTACAGGGAAATCGGGGAGCTGTTTTTT. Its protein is CASNYREIGELFF.

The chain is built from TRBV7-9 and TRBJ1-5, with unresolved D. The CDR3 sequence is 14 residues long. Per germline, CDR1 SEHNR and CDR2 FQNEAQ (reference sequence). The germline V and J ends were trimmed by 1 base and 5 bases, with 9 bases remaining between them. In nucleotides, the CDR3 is TGTGCCAGCAGCTTAGATAGTTCGTATCAGCCCCAGCATTTT. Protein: CASSLDSSYQPQHF.

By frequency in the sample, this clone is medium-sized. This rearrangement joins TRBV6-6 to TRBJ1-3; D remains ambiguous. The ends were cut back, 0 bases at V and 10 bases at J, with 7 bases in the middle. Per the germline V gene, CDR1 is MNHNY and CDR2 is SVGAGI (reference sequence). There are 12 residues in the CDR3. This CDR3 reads CASSYSAQTIYF. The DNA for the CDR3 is TGTGCCAGCAGTTACTCGGCCCAGACCATATATTTT.

CDR3 sequence reads: CASRGGASNQPQHF. As DNA, the CDR3 is TGTGCCAGCAGGGGAGGGGCGAGCAATCAGCCCCAGCATTTT. This chain connects TRBV2 to TRBJ1-5; D is possibly TRBD1 (5 bases). Germline-derived CDR1 and CDR2 are SNHLY and FYNNEI. V lost 6 bases and J 1 base, leaving 10 bases between the germline ends. CDR3 length: 14 amino acids.

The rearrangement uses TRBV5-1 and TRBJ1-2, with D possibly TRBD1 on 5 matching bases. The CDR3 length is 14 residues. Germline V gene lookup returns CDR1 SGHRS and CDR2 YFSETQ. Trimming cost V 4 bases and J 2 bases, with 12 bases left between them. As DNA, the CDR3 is TGCGCCAGCAGCCCCCTTGGGGGGAACTATGGCTACACCTTC. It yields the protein CASSPLGGNYGYTF.

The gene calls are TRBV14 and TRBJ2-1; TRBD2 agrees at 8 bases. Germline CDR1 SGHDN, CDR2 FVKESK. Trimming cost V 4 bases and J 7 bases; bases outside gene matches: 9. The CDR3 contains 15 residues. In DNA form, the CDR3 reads TGTGCCAGCAGCCTTTTTGCGGGACTAGGGAATGAGCAGTTCTTC. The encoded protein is CASSLFAGLGNEQFF.

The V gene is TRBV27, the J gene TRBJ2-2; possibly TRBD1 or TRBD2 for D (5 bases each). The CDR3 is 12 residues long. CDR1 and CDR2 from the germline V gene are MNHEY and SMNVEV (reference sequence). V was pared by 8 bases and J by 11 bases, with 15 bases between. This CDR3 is CASLGDALELFF. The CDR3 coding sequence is TGTGCCAGCCTCGGGGACGCACTCGAGCTGTTTTTT.

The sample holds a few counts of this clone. CDR3 loop: CASSLVGAPNYGYTF. CDR3 coding DNA: TGTGCCAGCAGCTTAGTGGGGGCCCCAAACTATGGCTACACCTTC. V usage is TRBV7-9 and J usage is TRBJ1-2; D may be TRBD1 (6 bases). The CDR3 has 15 residues. Trimming pared 1 base from V and 2 bases from J, leaving 11 bases between. Germline V lookup: CDR1 SEHNR, CDR2 FQNEAQ (reference sequence).